What follows are 20 T cell receptor beta chains derived from one specimen sequenced in a study of cytomegalovirus exposure and HLA in healthy donors. The PCR was carried out with 60 Vbeta primers and 13 Jbeta primers. Produced via immunoSEQ multiplex PCR; TCRdb's table is partial and in-frame only. The sample lists about 82,000 clones; just over 70% were seen once. Sample: PBMCs. The origin of the receptors is a man aged 55 to 69 in good health and CMV-seronegative.

The chain links TRBV5-4 to TRBJ1-1; D is perhaps TRBD1 (6 bases). This CDR3 is 13 amino acids long. Trimming pared 0 bases from V and 11 bases from J, leaving 14 bases between. Per the germline V gene, CDR1 is SGHNT and CDR2 is YYREEE (reference sequence). CDR3: CASSLDREFGAFF. In DNA, the CDR3 is TGTGCCAGCAGCTTGGACAGGGAATTTGGGGCTTTCTTT.

V gene TRBV15 combines with J gene TRBJ2-1, with 13 bases that match TRBD2. This CDR3 contains 16 residues. Trimming removed 0 bases from V and 7 bases from J; junction bases left unmatched: 3. The germline CDR1 and CDR2 sequences are LNHNV and YYDKDF (reference sequence). CDR3 region: CATSRDGGLAGNEQFF. The DNA for the CDR3 is TGTGCCACCAGCAGAGATGGGGGACTAGCGGGAAATGAGCAGTTCTTC.

The gene calls are TRBV7-2 and TRBJ2-7; D is perhaps TRBD1 (6 bases). The V end was cut by 2 bases, the J end by 6 bases, with 11 bases between. Germline loops: CDR1 SGHTA, CDR2 FQGNSA. The CDR3 is made up of 13 amino acids. The CDR3 protein is CASSLTIRGEQYF. The CDR3 nucleotides are TGTGCCAGCAGCTTAACGATCAGGGGCGAGCAGTACTTC. The variable domain in full, with the rest retrieved from reference TRBV7-2 and TRBJ2-7, is GAGVSQSPSNKVTEKGKDVELRCDPISGHTALYWYRQSLGQGLEFLIYFQGNSAPDKSGLPSDRFSAERTGGSVSTLTIQRTQQEDSAVYLCASSLTIRGEQYFGPGTRLTVT.

The chain is built from TRBV7-7 and TRBJ2-5; maybe TRBD1 (7 bases). CDR1 is SSHAT and CDR2 is FNYEAQ in the germline V gene (reference sequence). V was clipped by 1 base and J by 3 bases, with 12 bases between them. The CDR3 length is 15 residues. This CDR3 reads CASSLGGTAEETQYF. The DNA for the CDR3 is TGTGCCAGCAGCTTAGGCGGGACAGCCGAAGAGACCCAGTACTTC.

The chain has TRBV30 and TRBJ1-1, with D maybe TRBD1 (6 bases). CDR1 is GTSNPN, CDR2 SVGIG, per germline (reference sequence). The CDR3 length is 14 residues. V shed 0 bases and J shed 0 bases, with 8 bases lying between them. In DNA form, the CDR3 reads TGTGCCTGGAGTGTTACAGGGTTGAACACTGAAGCTTTCTTT. Translated, it gives CAWSVTGLNTEAFF. The variable domain in full, completed from reference TRBV30 and TRBJ1-1, reads SQTIHQWPATLVQPVGSPLSLECTVEGTSNPNLYWYRQAAGRGLQLLFYSVGIGQISSEVPQNLSASRPQDRQFILSSKKLLLSDSGFYLCAWSVTGLNTEAFFGQGTRLTVV.

This clone appeared a few times. The chain recombines TRBV5-4 with TRBJ2-3; possibly TRBD1 for D (6 bases). Germline lookup yields CDR1 SGHNT and CDR2 YYREEE (reference sequence). The V and J ends lost 4 bases and 6 bases respectively, with 18 bases between them. The CDR3 covers 15 residues. Here the CDR3 DNA reads TGTGCCAGCAGCCCGTCCGGGACACGACCCGATACGCAGTATTTT. Its translation is CASSPSGTRPDTQYF. Filled out from reference TRBV5-4 and TRBJ2-3, the complete variable domain reads ETGVTQSPTHLIKTRGQQVTLRCSSQSGHNTVSWYQQALGQGPQFIFQYYREEENGRGNFPPRFSGLQFPNYSSELNVNALELDDSALYLCASSPSGTRPDTQYFGPGTRLTVL.

As regards this clone: One end of the junction fails to match germline, which may point to a read error. V gene TRBV6-5 combines with J gene TRBJ2-7; 11 nucleotides align to TRBD1. Germline V gene sequence: CDR1 MNHEY, CDR2 SVGAGI. The CDR3 spans 15 residues. The DNA of the CDR3 is TGTGCCAGCACCTACCGGGACAGGGGGACCTACGAGCAGCACTTC. Protein product: CASTYRDRGTYEQHF.

The chain couples TRBV18 to TRBJ2-2; D is unclear. The CDR3 spans 15 residues. CDR1 is KGHSH, CDR2 LQKENI, per germline. Trimming took off 0 bases at V and 4 bases at J, with 9 bases between the two ends. The CDR3 loop reads CASSPPSRPTGELFF. The CDR3 nucleotides are TGTGCCAGCTCACCACCGTCTAGACCCACCGGGGAGCTGTTTTTT.

The chain joins TRBV7-8 to TRBJ2-5, with D tentatively TRBD1 (6 bases). The CDR3 extends over 14 amino acids. V shed 1 base and J shed 7 bases, with 13 bases lying between them. CDR1 is SGHVS, CDR2 FQNEAQ, per germline. The CDR3 region is CASSLVGGAGTQYF. Written as DNA, the CDR3 is TGTGCCAGCAGCTTAGTTGGGGGCGCGGGGACCCAGTACTTC.

The chain links TRBV7-9 to TRBJ1-1, with D possibly being TRBD1 (6 bases). The V gene's germline CDR1 is SEHNR and CDR2 FQNEAQ (reference sequence). Trimming cost V 5 bases and J 5 bases, with 15 bases left between them. This CDR3 is built from 14 residues. CDR3 in DNA: TGTGCCAGCAGCCAGTGGACAGAGTGGACTGAAGCTTTCTTT. It specifies CASSQWTEWTEAFF.

The genes are TRBV11-2 and TRBJ2-7; D possibly corresponds to TRBD2 (6 bases). Germline loops: CDR1 SGHAT, CDR2 FQNNGV. V lost 5 bases and J 9 bases, leaving 17 bases between the germline ends. There are 13 residues in the CDR3. The CDR3: CASSLAPRAGQYF. The CDR3, as DNA: TGTGCCAGCAGCCTAGCCCCCCGAGCGGGGCAGTACTTC.

The J gene is TRBJ1-6, the V gene TRBV18, with a possible D match to TRBD1 (6 bases). Trimming left V 3 bases short and J 7 bases short, with 16 bases between. The CDR3 totals 16 residues. CDR1 and CDR2 from the germline V gene are KGHSH and LQKENI. The CDR3 here is CASSPQQGRGNSPLHF. CDR3 DNA sequence: TGTGCCAGCTCACCCCAACAGGGACGTGGGAATTCACCCCTCCACTTT.

This clone has a single count. DNA for the CDR3: TGTGCCAGCAGTTTGTCGGGGACTAGCACAGATACGCAGTATTTT. Protein: CASSLSGTSTDTQYF. This sequence joins TRBV6-5 and TRBJ2-3, with a tentative D call TRBD2 (6 bases). CDR1 is MNHEY and CDR2 is SVGAGI in the germline V gene. CDR3 length equals 15 residues. Trimming removed 4 bases at V and 0 bases at J, with 11 bases between.

This clone was seen a single time. V and J are TRBV28 and TRBJ1-2; no firm D call. Germline V gene data show CDR1 as MDHEN and CDR2 as SYDVKM. Deletions cut 6 bases from V and 1 base from J, with 9 bases between. The CDR3 sequence is 13 residues long. This chain's CDR3 is CASRYSLNYGYTF. The CDR3 DNA is TGTGCCAGCAGATACAGCCTTAACTATGGCTACACCTTC.

The V gene is TRBV7-9, the J gene TRBJ2-2; D may be TRBD1 (7 bases). The CDR3 runs to 16 residues. Trimming cost V 5 bases and J 4 bases, with 17 bases left between them. Germline CDR1 and CDR2: SEHNR and FQNEAQ (reference sequence). The CDR3 coding sequence is TGTGCCAGCAGCAACCGCAGGGGGGCGGGCACCGGGGAGCTGTTTTTT. This sequence encodes CASSNRRGAGTGELFF.

This clone has a handful of counts. The V call is TRBV28, the J call TRBJ1-4; maybe TRBD1 (6 bases). Germline CDR1 is MDHEN and CDR2 is SYDVKM. The ends were cut back, 2 bases at V and 13 bases at J, with 14 bases in the middle. This CDR3 contains 13 residues. CDR3 sequence (DNA): TGTGCCAGCAGTTTAGGGCAGGGGAGGGGACTGTTTTTT. This sequence encodes CASSLGQGRGLFF.

The chain is built from TRBV5-1 and TRBJ2-2; tentatively, D is TRBD1 (5 bases). The CDR3 sequence is 16 residues long. The germline CDR1 and CDR2 sequences are SGHRS and YFSETQ. V was pared by 2 bases and J by 0 bases, with 11 bases between. CDR3 coding DNA: TGCGCCAGCAGCTTCGACCAGGGCCCGAACACCGGGGAGCTGTTTTTT. This translates into CASSFDQGPNTGELFF.

The sample holds many counts of this clone. This sequence joins TRBV9 and TRBJ2-1, with D possibly matching TRBD1 (5 bases). The V end was cut by 4 bases, the J end by 3 bases, with 11 bases between. Looked up from germline, CDR1 is SGDLS and CDR2 is YYNGEE. This CDR3 is built from 14 residues. The CDR3 loop reads CASSHTQGYNEQFF. CDR3 in DNA: TGTGCCAGCAGCCACACGCAGGGCTACAATGAGCAGTTCTTC.

J is TRBJ2-2 and V is TRBV5-1, with D perhaps TRBD2 (5 bases). CDR3 length: 15 amino acids. Germline values: CDR1 SGHRS, CDR2 YFSETQ. V gave up 0 bases and J gave up 6 bases, with 12 bases separating them. This CDR3 is CASSLDGDQAGELFF. The CDR3, as DNA: TGCGCCAGCAGCTTGGACGGGGATCAGGCCGGGGAGCTGTTTTTT.

The rearrangement links TRBV7-6 to TRBJ2-1; no firm D call. V gave up 4 bases and J gave up 5 bases, with 3 bases separating them. Germline V CDR1 and CDR2: SGHVS, FNYEAQ. The CDR3 runs to 11 residues. The CDR3, as DNA: TGTGCCAGCAGCTCTAACAATGAGCAGTTCTTC. It is translated as CASSSNNEQFF.